Below are 13 T cell receptor beta chains sequenced from a single sample in a study of cytomegalovirus exposure and HLA in healthy donors. PCR amplification relied on 60 Vbeta primers (plus 13 Jbeta primers). Using immunoSEQ multiplex PCR, the repertoire was profiled, and TCRdb retains in-frame clones only, with some absent. Of 120,000 to 150,000 clones in the sample, about 84% were seen once. Sequencing was done on a sample of PBMCs. The receptor source for this set is a male donor in good health and CMV-seronegative.

This chain uses TRBV28 with TRBJ2-7, with D perhaps matching TRBD1 (6 bases). The CDR3 has 17 amino acids. The V end lost 6 bases, the J end lost 5 bases, and 26 bases lay between the germline ends. Germline V gives CDR1 MDHEN, CDR2 SYDVKM. The CDR3 region is CASRGPRAGVLSHEQYF. The CDR3 DNA sequence: TGTGCCAGCAGGGGCCCTCGGGCAGGGGTACTCAGCCACGAGCAGTACTTC.

This rearrangement joins TRBV7-9 to TRBJ1-2; TRBD1 agrees at 9 bases. The V gene end was trimmed by 6 bases and the J gene end by 8 bases; junction bases not matched to a gene: 13. Germline V gene sequence: CDR1 SEHNR, CDR2 FQNEAQ (reference sequence). There are 15 residues in the CDR3. CDR3 bases: TGTGCCAGCAGGATTACAGGGGGCCACTTACACGGCTACACCTTC. Its translation: CASRITGGHLHGYTF.

This clone was seen a few times. V usage is TRBV7-8 and J usage is TRBJ2-1, with a possible D match to TRBD2 (6 bases). Trimming pared 1 base from V and 0 bases from J, leaving 7 bases between. This CDR3 is built from 15 residues. Germline V gene lookup returns CDR1 SGHVS and CDR2 FQNEAQ. The DNA for the CDR3 is TGTGCCAGCAGCTTAGACGGGGGCTCCTACAATGAGCAGTTCTTC. Translation: CASSLDGGSYNEQFF.

V gene TRBV7-3 combines with J gene TRBJ2-7, with a tentative D call TRBD1 (6 bases). The CDR3 is 13 amino acids. V dropped 5 bases and J dropped 5 bases, with 13 bases sitting between them. Per germline, CDR1 SGHTA and CDR2 FQGTGA. Here the CDR3 DNA reads TGTGCCAGCAGCGAAAATCAGGGGCACGAGCAGTACTTC. Translating it yields CASSENQGHEQYF.

The sample holds a few counts of this clone. The rearrangement joins TRBV9 to TRBJ2-2; 11 nucleotides match TRBD2. The CDR3 extends over 16 amino acids. Germline V gene sequence: CDR1 SGDLS, CDR2 YYNGEE. V was clipped by 2 bases and J by 7 bases; unmatched bases: 7. The CDR3 loop reads CASSVSLAGGNGELFF. The CDR3 DNA sequence: TGTGCCAGCAGCGTTTCTCTAGCGGGAGGTAACGGGGAGCTGTTTTTT.

The rearrangement links TRBV6-5 to TRBJ1-3; the D gene is possibly TRBD1 (6 bases). Trimming stripped 2 bases from V and 2 bases from J, with 10 bases between. Germline V gives CDR1 MNHEY, CDR2 SVGAGI. CDR3 length: 15 amino acids. CDR3 amino acids: CASSYVGAAGNTIYF. The CDR3 DNA reads as TGTGCCAGCAGTTACGTGGGGGCCGCTGGAAACACCATATATTTT.

This chain connects TRBV29-1 to TRBJ1-1; perhaps TRBD1 as D (6 bases). V shed 1 base and J shed 4 bases, with 16 bases lying between them. Per the germline V gene, CDR1 is SQVTM and CDR2 is ANQGSEA. This CDR3 contains 15 residues. CDR3 residues: CSVEVRGGRRTEAFF. The CDR3 bases are TGCAGCGTTGAAGTTAGAGGGGGTCGGCGCACTGAAGCTTTCTTT.

The V and J genes are TRBV18 and TRBJ1-5; TRBD1 is a possible D gene (5 bases). Germline V gene sequence: CDR1 KGHSH, CDR2 LQKENI. V gave up 1 base and J gave up 3 bases, with 10 bases separating them. The CDR3 loop spans 15 amino acids. CDR3 bases: TGTGCCAGCTCACCACGCAGGGCGTACAATCAGCCCCAGCATTTT. It translates to CASSPRRAYNQPQHF. The variable domain in full, with the rest retrieved from reference TRBV18 and TRBJ1-5, is NAGVMQNPRHLVRRRGQEARLRCSPMKGHSHVYWYRQLPEEGLKFMVYLQKENIIDESGMPKERFSAEFPKEGPSILRIQQVVRGDSAAYFCASSPRRAYNQPQHFGDGTRLSIL.

The J gene is TRBJ1-4, the V gene TRBV7-2; tentative D call: TRBD1 (6 bases). V was clipped by 5 bases and J by 3 bases, with 13 bases between them. The CDR3 has 15 residues. From germline, CDR1 is SGHTA and CDR2 FQGNSA. The CDR3 loop reads CASSLQGMSNEKLFF. CDR3 nucleotide sequence: TGTGCCAGCAGCCTCCAGGGGATGTCTAATGAAAAACTGTTTTTT.

The V call is TRBV7-2, the J call TRBJ1-1; no clear D. Germline assignment: CDR1 SGHTA and CDR2 FQGNSA. The germline V and J ends were trimmed by 3 bases and 1 base, with 15 bases remaining between them. This CDR3 is built from 16 residues. The CDR3 spells CASSLVGWTWNTEAFF. The CDR3 nucleotides read TGTGCCAGCAGCTTGGTCGGGTGGACTTGGAACACTGAAGCTTTCTTT.

J is TRBJ2-4 and V is TRBV30; D is uncertain. From germline, CDR1 is GTSNPN and CDR2 SVGIG (reference sequence). V lost 4 bases and J 3 bases, leaving 13 bases between the germline ends. This CDR3 contains 14 residues. CDR3 residues: CAWKAAAHKNIQYF. In nucleotides, the CDR3 is TGTGCCTGGAAGGCTGCAGCGCACAAAAACATTCAGTACTTC. The full variable domain, completed using reference TRBV30 and TRBJ2-4, is SQTIHQWPATLVQPVGSPLSLECTVEGTSNPNLYWYRQAAGRGLQLLFYSVGIGQISSEVPQNLSASRPQDRQFILSSKKLLLSDSGFYLCAWKAAAHKNIQYFGAGTRLSVL.

The genes are TRBV2 and TRBJ2-7, with 7 nucleotides matching TRBD1. This CDR3 is 12 amino acids long. Losses at the gene ends were 4 bases for V and 5 bases for J; bases not matched to a gene: 2. CDR1 and CDR2 (germline): SNHLY, FYNNEI. The CDR3 DNA is TGTGCCAGCAGTGGGGACAGCGACGAGCAGTACTTC. Encoded protein: CASSGDSDEQYF.

The V call is TRBV18, the J call TRBJ1-2; no firm D call. The germline gives CDR1 KGHSH, CDR2 LQKENI. This CDR3 is built from 14 residues. The V gene lost 1 base and the J gene lost 4 bases, with 10 bases spanning the gap. CDR3 protein: CASSPRGESYGYTF. The CDR3 DNA reads as TGTGCCAGCTCACCACGGGGAGAGTCCTATGGCTACACCTTC. The full variable domain, in which reference TRBV18 and TRBJ1-2 provide the parts outside the CDR3, is NAGVMQNPRHLVRRRGQEARLRCSPMKGHSHVYWYRQLPEEGLKFMVYLQKENIIDESGMPKERFSAEFPKEGPSILRIQQVVRGDSAAYFCASSPRGESYGYTFGSGTRLTVV.